The 30 T cell receptor beta chains below were found in one sample sequenced in a study of blood T cell repertoires in COVID-19. Sequenced by immunoSEQ multiplex PCR; TCRdb stores in-frame clones only, minus some. The data show about 64,000 clones, with roughly 78% seen just once and approximately 14% held by the top ten. The sequenced sample consisted of peripheral blood. The receptors come from a man in his sixties with COVID-19, enrolled during active disease.

This clone was counted between two and nine times. The V call is TRBV6-5, the J call TRBJ1-2; the match to TRBD1 covers 8 bases. This CDR3 comprises 13 residues. V shed 6 bases and J 3 bases; nucleotides not matched to a gene: 3. CDR1 is MNHEY, CDR2 SVGAGI, per germline. CDR3 region: CASSLTGDYGYTF. The DNA of the CDR3 is TGTGCCAGCAGCTTGACAGGGGACTATGGCTACACCTTC.

The V gene is TRBV30, the J gene TRBJ1-4, with 10 nucleotides matching TRBD1. J was trimmed by 4 bases and V by 5 bases; bases with no gene match: 7. Per germline, CDR1 GTSNPN and CDR2 SVGIG (reference sequence). The CDR3 spans 15 residues. The CDR3 region is CAWAPGQGFNEKLFF. CDR3 DNA: TGTGCCTGGGCCCCGGGACAGGGGTTTAATGAAAAACTGTTTTTT.

This sequence joins TRBV5-4 and TRBJ1-3; 11 nucleotides align to TRBD1. V was clipped by 4 bases and J by 3 bases; unmatched bases: 3. This CDR3 region has 15 residues. The germline gives CDR1 SGHNT, CDR2 YYREEE (reference sequence). CDR3 loop: CASSPGQGVGNTIYF. The CDR3 coding sequence is TGTGCCAGCAGCCCGGGACAGGGGGTTGGAAACACCATATATTTT.

DNA of the CDR3: TGTGCCAGCAGCACTCAGGGAACCCTCTATGGCTACACCTTC. This gives the protein CASSTQGTLYGYTF. V and J are TRBV3-1 (or the pseudogene TRBV3-2) and TRBJ1-2, with a tentative D call TRBD1 (5 bases). Germline V lookup: CDR1 LGHDT, CDR2 YNNKEL (reference sequence). V was trimmed by 5 bases and J by 4 bases, leaving 14 bases between them. CDR3 size: 14 residues.

The chain is built from TRBV19 and TRBJ2-2, with 8 bases lining up with TRBD2. The trim removed 4 bases at V and 7 bases at J, leaving 5 bases unmatched. Germline V lookup: CDR1 LNHDA, CDR2 SQIVND (reference sequence). The CDR3 sequence is 14 residues long. The CDR3 region has the DNA TGTGCCAGTAGTACCCAGCTAGCGGGCGGGGAGCTGTTTTTT. This gives the protein CASSTQLAGGELFF.

The CDR3 protein is CASSQGTGSGTPLHF. CDR3 sequence (DNA): TGTGCCAGCAGCCAAGGGACAGGATCAGGTACACCCCTCCACTTT. J is TRBJ1-6 and V is TRBV3-1 (or the pseudogene TRBV3-2), with TRBD1 matching 7 bases. Germline CDR1 and CDR2: LGHDT and YNNKEL (reference sequence). Trimming removed 1 base from V and 11 bases from J; junction bases left unmatched: 8. This CDR3 spans 15 amino acids.

With regard to this clone: Other DNA sequences from this sample encode an identical CDR3 as well. The gene calls are TRBV9 and TRBJ2-1; D perhaps matches TRBD1 (5 bases). Trimming shortened V by 0 bases and J by 8 bases, and 6 bases separated the two germline ends. This CDR3 comprises 12 residues. Germline values: CDR1 SGDLS, CDR2 YYNGEE. CDR3 amino acids: CASSVEGYEQFF. The CDR3 DNA follows: TGTGCCAGCAGCGTAGAGGGGTATGAGCAGTTCTTC.

The genes are TRBV4-1 and TRBJ2-5; tentative D call: TRBD2 (6 bases). V was pared by 1 base and J by 2 bases, with 11 bases between. The germline CDR1 and CDR2 sequences are MGHRA and YSYEKL. The CDR3 runs to 15 residues. The CDR3 reads CASSQVWGDQETQYF. The CDR3 nucleotides read TGCGCCAGCAGCCAAGTCTGGGGGGATCAAGAGACCCAGTACTTC.

This clone appeared a single time. The genes are TRBV18 and TRBJ2-7, with D possibly TRBD1 on 6 matching bases. This CDR3 comprises 12 residues. V shed 6 bases and J shed 3 bases, with 9 bases lying between them. From germline, CDR1 is KGHSH and CDR2 LQKENI. The CDR3 DNA follows: TGTGCCAGCTCGCCGGACAGCTACGAGCAGTACTTC. It translates to CASSPDSYEQYF.

The rearrangement joins TRBV29-1 to TRBJ1-2; D is perhaps TRBD1 (6 bases). CDR1 is SQVTM, CDR2 ANQGSEA, per germline. Trimming took 6 bases from V and 0 from J, leaving 11 bases between them. The CDR3 totals 13 residues. The CDR3 DNA reads as TGCAGCGTCCTCAGGGGATCTAACTATGGCTACACCTTC. It translates to CSVLRGSNYGYTF.

The chain uses TRBV6-2 or TRBV6-3 and TRBJ2-1; the match to TRBD1 covers 7 bases. Unmatched junction bases numbered 13, after V lost 5 bases and J lost 15 bases. CDR1 MNHEY and CDR2 SVGEGT come from the germline V gene. This CDR3 has 13 amino acids. The CDR3 is CASSRNDGQELFF. The CDR3 region has the DNA TGTGCCAGCAGTCGGAATGACGGACAGGAACTGTTCTTC.

CDR3 nucleotides: TGCGCCAGCAGCTTTTCGGGAGGTAATGAAAAACTGTTTTTT. Translated: CASSFSGGNEKLFF. The chain recombines TRBV5-1 with TRBJ1-4; no firm D call. Germline V gene data show CDR1 as SGHRS and CDR2 as YFSETQ. The ends were cut back, 2 bases at V and 4 bases at J, with 9 bases in the middle. The CDR3 has 14 amino acids.

J is TRBJ2-3 and V is TRBV24-1; 9 nucleotides line up with TRBD1. V lost 9 bases, J lost 9 bases, and 6 bases stayed unmatched. The CDR3 loop spans 12 amino acids. The germline V gene has CDR1 KGHDR and CDR2 SFDVKD. The CDR3 DNA is TGTGCCACCGGGGACAGGGAGGCCACGCAGTATTTT. It specifies CATGDREATQYF.

This sequence joins TRBV3-1 (or the pseudogene TRBV3-2) and TRBJ1-3, with D maybe TRBD1 (5 bases). Germline CDR1 is LGHDT and CDR2 is YNNKEL (reference sequence). CDR3 length equals 16 residues. Trimming took off 2 bases at V and 3 bases at J, with 14 bases between the two ends. The CDR3 loop is CASSQFPGGGGNTIYF. In nucleotides, the CDR3 is TGTGCCAGCAGCCAATTTCCGGGGGGGGGTGGAAACACCATATATTTT.

This chain links TRBV5-5 with TRBJ1-4; no clear D gene. V gave up 4 bases and J gave up 0 bases, with 10 bases separating them. Per germline, CDR1 SGHKS and CDR2 YYEKEE (reference sequence). There are 15 residues in the CDR3. Here the CDR3 reads CASSRIAATNEKLFF. CDR3 bases: TGTGCCAGCAGCCGAATAGCCGCAACTAATGAAAAACTGTTTTTT.

The chain combines TRBV28 with TRBJ2-5; possible D gene TRBD2, 7 bases. CDR3 size: 14 residues. V shed 3 bases and J shed 5 bases, with 13 bases lying between them. The germline V gene encodes CDR1 MDHEN and CDR2 SYDVKM. CDR3 residues: CASSLGGRRETQYF. In nucleotides, the CDR3 is TGTGCCAGCAGTTTGGGGGGGCGGCGGGAGACCCAGTACTTC.

This clone was counted only a few times. J is TRBJ1-3 and V is TRBV19; a possible D gene is TRBD1 (5 bases). This CDR3 contains 14 residues. Deletions cut 7 bases from V and 3 bases from J, with 13 bases between. Germline values: CDR1 LNHDA, CDR2 SQIVND (reference sequence). The CDR3 loop reads CASTPTGDGNTIYF. The CDR3 nucleotides read TGTGCCAGTACCCCGACGGGGGATGGAAACACCATATATTTT.

The chain is built from TRBV11-2 and TRBJ2-5; the match to TRBD2 covers 8 bases. This CDR3 is 15 amino acids long. Germline values: CDR1 SGHAT, CDR2 FQNNGV. The J segment lost 9 bases and the V segment lost 5 bases, leaving 14 bases of the junction unmatched. CDR3 bases: TGTGCCAGCAGCCTCCTCTCCGGGAGGGCAGGGGCCCAGTACTTC. Residues: CASSLLSGRAGAQYF.

This clone showed up just a few times. J is TRBJ1-6 and V is TRBV27; TRBD1 matches at 9 bases. Germline V lookup: CDR1 MNHEY, CDR2 SMNVEV (reference sequence). J gave up 5 bases and V 8 bases, and 4 bases lay outside the gene matches. This CDR3 is built from 14 residues. CDR3 protein: CASGDRADNSPLHF. In nucleotides, the CDR3 is TGTGCCAGCGGGGACAGGGCTGATAATTCACCCCTCCACTTT.

The chain recombines TRBV2 with TRBJ1-4, with D possibly matching TRBD1 (5 bases). Germline V CDR1 and CDR2: SNHLY, FYNNEI. The CDR3 sequence is 14 residues long. V was cut by 6 bases and J by 4 bases, with 12 bases left in between. The CDR3 loop is CASSLGQDNEKLFF. The CDR3 bases are TGTGCCAGCAGCTTGGGGCAGGATAATGAAAAACTGTTTTTT.

The chain carries TRBV30 and TRBJ2-3; D gene ambiguous. Germline loops: CDR1 GTSNPN, CDR2 SVGIG (reference sequence). Trimming removed 0 bases from V and 2 bases from J, with 6 bases in between. The CDR3 covers 13 residues. CDR3 bases: TGTGCCTGGAGTGTATTAGACACAGATACGCAGTATTTT. This encodes CAWSVLDTDTQYF.

The CDR3 nucleotides are TGTGCCAGCAGCCAAGTTGCGGGCTACGTAGCGGGAGTCAATGAGCAGTTCTTC. Its protein is CASSQVAGYVAGVNEQFF. This chain joins TRBV4-2 and TRBJ2-1; TRBD2 matches at 9 bases. With 1 base clipped from V and 6 bases from J, the junction kept 13 bases outside the gene matches. The germline CDR1 and CDR2 sequences are LGHNA and YNFKEQ. The CDR3 contains 18 residues.

The chain links TRBV7-2 to TRBJ1-1, with 7 bases identical to TRBD1. Germline CDR1 SGHTA, CDR2 FQGNSA. The CDR3 is made up of 14 amino acids. V was pared by 4 bases and J by 7 bases, with 9 bases of the junction left unmatched. As DNA, the CDR3 is TGTGCCAGCAGCTCCCGACAGGGATGGGGTGAAGCTTTCTTT. Translating it yields CASSSRQGWGEAFF. The complete variable domain, with remaining parts taken from reference TRBV7-2 and TRBJ1-1, reads GAGVSQSPSNKVTEKGKDVELRCDPISGHTALYWYRQSLGQGLEFLIYFQGNSAPDKSGLPSDRFSAERTGGSVSTLTIQRTQQEDSAVYLCASSSRQGWGEAFFGQGTRLTVV.

V usage is TRBV14 and J usage is TRBJ2-2, with no clear D. The V and J ends lost 1 base and 4 bases respectively, with 4 bases between them. Germline V gene sequence: CDR1 SGHDN, CDR2 FVKESK. This CDR3 is built from 13 residues. The CDR3 DNA reads TGTGCCAGCAGCCAAGCTTTCACCGGGGAGCTGTTTTTT. The encoded protein is CASSQAFTGELFF.

The CDR3 DNA follows: TGTGCCACCGCTCGGAGGGATAGCAATCAGCCCCAGCATTTT. Its protein is CATARRDSNQPQHF. V is TRBV15 and J is TRBJ1-5; D is unresolved. The CDR3 loop spans 14 amino acids. Germline V gives CDR1 LNHNV, CDR2 YYDKDF (reference sequence). V lost 8 bases and J 0 bases, leaving 11 bases between the germline ends.

The V gene is TRBV3-1 (or the pseudogene TRBV3-2), the J gene TRBJ1-2, with a weak D call TRBD1 (5 bases). CDR3 length equals 14 residues. Germline V CDR1 and CDR2: LGHDT, YNNKEL (reference sequence). Trimming cost V 4 bases and J 4 bases, with 13 bases left between them. The CDR3 loop reads CASSPLRTPYGYTF. CDR3 bases: TGTGCCAGCAGCCCACTTCGGACACCCTATGGCTACACCTTC.

This chain connects TRBV10-1 to TRBJ2-3, with 8 bases fitting TRBD2. The V gene end was trimmed by 5 bases and the J gene end by 0 bases; junction bases not matched to a gene: 13. Germline V gives CDR1 WNHNN, CDR2 SYGVQD (reference sequence). The CDR3 runs 18 residues. For the CDR3, the DNA is TGCGCCAGCAGTAAAGGGGTCGTTAGCGGGGCTAGCACAGATACGCAGTATTTT. Protein: CASSKGVVSGASTDTQYF.

The chain uses TRBV6-4 and TRBJ1-4, with D unclear. With 5 bases removed from V and 1 base from J, the gap between germline ends came to 17 bases. The CDR3 sequence is 17 residues long. Looked up from germline, CDR1 is MRHNA and CDR2 is SNTAGT. The CDR3 sequence: CASSWTQGWLTNEKLFF. The CDR3 region has the DNA TGTGCCAGCAGTTGGACTCAAGGGTGGTTAACTAATGAAAAACTGTTTTTT.

The chain recombines TRBV19 with TRBJ1-5; D is undetermined. This CDR3 region has 13 residues. CDR1 LNHDA and CDR2 SQIVND come from the germline V gene (reference sequence). The V end lost 5 bases, the J end lost 7 bases, and 12 bases lay between the germline ends. CDR3: CASSGGNRQPQHF. The CDR3 nucleotides read TGTGCCAGTAGTGGCGGGAATCGGCAGCCCCAGCATTTT.

The V call is TRBV6-1, the J call TRBJ1-2; weak D call: TRBD1 (5 bases). CDR1 is MNHNS, CDR2 SASEGT, per germline. V lost 3 bases to trimming and J lost 7 bases, with 12 bases between them. CDR3 size: 13 residues. The CDR3 nucleotides read TGTGCCAGCAGTGATGGGGCCAGGGTTGGCTACACCTTC. Protein: CASSDGARVGYTF.